This T cell receptor beta chain came from a study of T cells after yellow fever vaccination. Study results and limitations: Reappearance after the booster was observed for most primary-vaccination clones (roughly 97% CD4, less than 90% CD8). A weaker but faster secondary response was observed, peaking on day 5 versus 15. Shared CD4/CD8 clonotypes were a small share, likely from convergent recombination.

5'RACE template switching added a universal primer site and UMIs to TCR cDNA. MiXCR, run by TCRdb on the 5' RACE reads, gives a single entry per CDR3 protein. The sample carries hundreds of thousands of distinct CDR3 sequences, around 19% recorded once. The trim removed 3 bases at V and 8 bases at J, leaving 13 bases unmatched. Germline V lookup: CDR1 SGDLS, CDR2 YYNGEE. The CDR3 covers 18 residues. This clonotype turned up a few times. Its antigen is undetermined. The V gene is TRBV9, the J gene TRBJ2-1; TRBD2 aligns across 14 bases. Sample: PBMCs, taken before the yellow fever booster vaccination. This sequence originates from a man in his late teens or twenties who received the YFV17D yellow fever vaccine. CDR3 loop: CASSERPGLAGGVDEQFF. The CDR3 region has the DNA TGTGCCAGCAGCGAGAGACCAGGACTAGCGGGGGGTGTCGATGAGCAGTTCTTC.